This T cell receptor beta chain was captured by sequencing in a study of identical twins. TCRdb recomputed calls from the 5' RACE reads with MiXCR, one row per CDR3 protein. The data show about 150,000 distinct CDR3 sequences, approximately 4% seen once. This clonotype has ten or more counts. V gave up 5 bases and J gave up 7 bases, with 12 bases separating them. This CDR3 region has 12 residues. Germline-derived CDR1 and CDR2 are SQVTM and ANQGSEA. This TCR was sampled from a man between 18 and 35 years old in good health. This rearrangement joins TRBV29-1 to TRBJ1-5, with D possibly being TRBD1 (5 bases). Sequencing input: memory T cells sorted from blood. This CDR3 is CSVSAGGQPQHF. The CDR3 DNA reads TGCAGCGTTTCCGCGGGGGGACAGCCCCAGCATTTT.